This T cell receptor (beta chain) was captured in a study of spatial heterogeneity in lung cancer. Study information: A consistent excess of beta-chain over alpha-chain sequences was detected. The average count in raw reads for each unique TCR and UMI combination exceeded eight appearances.

TCRdb reprocessed the 5' RACE reads with MiXCR, giving one entry per CDR3 protein. This table holds several thousand distinct CDR3 sequences, 3.5% to 4% found once. Overall study findings and caveats: The recorded estimate of tumor T cell coverage is around 7.1% for alpha chains and about 12% for beta chains. Counts that tracked tumor mutation counts were those of expanded intratumoral alpha and beta TCRs.

The CDR3 extends over 14 amino acids. V was cut by 5 bases and J by 6 bases, with 17 bases left in between. Germline values: CDR1 SGHRS, CDR2 YFSETQ. As to time point: sample taken at primary tumor resection. Researchers sequenced whole RNA taken from tumor, nontumor lung or frozen PBMC without sorting. Many counts were recorded for this clonotype. The antigen remains undetermined. This sequence was found in a female donor with early-stage non-small cell lung cancer. The material was lung tumor tissue, obtained at surgery. The gene calls are TRBV5-1 and TRBJ1-1; D perhaps matches TRBD1 (6 bases). Written as DNA, the CDR3 is TGCGCCAGCAGTTCAACGACAGGCTTTTCTGAAGCTTTCTTT. This sequence encodes CASSSTTGFSEAFF. The full variable domain, rest sourced from reference TRBV5-1 and TRBJ1-1, is KAGVTQTPRYLIKTRGQQVTLSCSPISGHRSVSWYQQTPGQGLQFLFEYFSETQRNKGNFPGRFSGRQFSNSRSEMNVSTLELGDSALYLCASSSTTGFSEAFFGQGTRLTVV.